This entry lists 32 T cell receptor beta chains sequenced from one sample in a study of identical twins. TCRdb redid the calling of the 5' RACE reads with MiXCR, one entry per CDR3 protein. Here the sample spans 1.5 million to 2 million distinct CDR3 sequences, less than 40% being singletons. Sequencing was performed on cord blood. The receptor source for this set is a newborn girl in good health.

This clonotype was seen more than once but under ten times. The chain carries TRBV12-3 or TRBV12-4 and TRBJ1-6; D not resolved. There are 13 residues in the CDR3. The V and J ends lost 6 bases and 10 bases respectively, with 13 bases between them. CDR3 sequence reads: CASSLDGRSPLHF. CDR3 coding DNA: TGTGCCAGCAGCCTCGACGGGAGGTCACCCCTCCACTTT.

V gene TRBV6-6 combines with J gene TRBJ2-5; no clear D. The last part of the DNA fits TRBJ2-7 better; the J call may be wrong. CDR1 and CDR2 from the germline V gene are MNHNY and SVGAGI (reference sequence). This CDR3 has 15 residues. The CDR3 region is CASSYSKRLGYEQYF. CDR3 sequence (DNA): TGTGCCAGCAGTTACTCGAAGCGCCTAGGCTACGAGCAGTACTTC.

CDR3 nucleotide sequence: TGTGCCAGCAGACTGACAAGTCTTTGGTGGGACATTCAGTACTTC. This codes for CASRLTSLWWDIQYF. V usage is TRBV6-2 or TRBV6-3 and J usage is TRBJ2-4; D remains ambiguous. The ends were cut back, 6 bases at V and 8 bases at J, with 20 bases in the middle. The germline V gene has CDR1 MNHEY and CDR2 SVGEGT. The CDR3 length is 15 residues.

V and J are TRBV20-1 and TRBJ2-4; 9 bases match TRBD2. The CDR3 consists of 18 residues. V shed 3 bases, J shed 0 bases, and the junction held 12 bases outside the gene matches. Germline CDR1 DFQATT, CDR2 SNEGSKA (reference sequence). The CDR3 loop is CSARTSGTRQEAKNIQYF. The CDR3 DNA reads TGCAGTGCTAGGACTAGCGGCACACGGCAAGAAGCCAAAAACATTCAGTACTTC.

On this clonotype itself: One junction end disagrees with the germline gene, perhaps due to a read error. The chain carries TRBV12-3 or TRBV12-4 and TRBJ2-1; tentative D call: TRBD1 (5 bases). The CDR3 consists of 12 residues. The CDR3 nucleotides read TGTGCCAGCAGGAACAGGCCCAATGGGCAGTTCTTC. This sequence encodes CASRNRPNGQFF.

The chain recombines TRBV11-2 with TRBJ2-1; 7 nucleotides agree with TRBD2. Germline assignment: CDR1 SGHAT and CDR2 FQNNGV. The CDR3 totals 12 residues. The ends lost 0 bases at V and 15 bases at J; junction bases unmatched: 5. CDR3 DNA sequence: TGTGCCAGCAGCTTAGATCCCGGGACTACGTTCTTC. Translated, it gives CASSLDPGTTFF.

There are many counts of this clonotype. The CDR3 bases are TGTGCCAGCACCTCTGGTGGGGGAGGGTCCTACAATGAGCAGTTCTTC. Translated, it gives CASTSGGGGSYNEQFF. The J gene is TRBJ2-1, the V gene TRBV28, with 7 bases aligning to TRBD2. Germline CDR1 MDHEN, CDR2 SYDVKM. After removal of 7 bases from V and 1 base from J, the junction contained 10 bases not matched to a gene. The CDR3 covers 16 residues.

In its sample, this clonotype was seen a few times. The genes are TRBV20-1 and TRBJ2-7; a possible D gene is TRBD1 (5 bases). The V gene's germline CDR1 is DFQATT and CDR2 SNEGSKA (reference sequence). V gave up 6 bases and J gave up 0 bases, with 12 bases separating them. The CDR3 runs 13 residues. As DNA, the CDR3 is TGCAGTGCCCTTTGGGGCAACTCCTACGAGCAGTACTTC. This sequence encodes CSALWGNSYEQYF.

This chain links TRBV29-1 with TRBJ2-4, with D possibly being TRBD1 (7 bases). Germline lookup yields CDR1 SQVTM and CDR2 ANQGSEA. This CDR3 comprises 13 residues. V was shortened by 4 bases and J by 9 bases, with 16 bases between the two germline ends. The CDR3 protein is CSVALTGRSIQYF. The CDR3 region has the DNA TGCAGCGTTGCACTGACAGGGAGGAGCATTCAGTACTTC.

This clonotype was observed a handful of times. CDR3 protein: CAVGTSGSTDTQYF. CDR3 coding DNA: TGTGCCGTCGGGACTAGCGGTAGCACAGATACGCAGTATTTT. This chain uses TRBV25-1 with TRBJ2-3, with 11 bases lining up with TRBD2. The germline V gene has CDR1 MGHDK and CDR2 SYGVNS. J lost 0 bases, V lost 11 bases, and 4 bases had no gene match. The CDR3 is 14 amino acids.

The chain has TRBV12-3 or TRBV12-4 and TRBJ2-5, with 9 bases that match TRBD2. The CDR3 runs to 15 residues. V was pared by 5 bases and J by 4 bases, with 8 bases of the junction left unmatched. DNA for the CDR3: TGTGCCAGCAGTCCTGTTAGCGGGAGTGGAGAGACCCAGTACTTC. It is translated as CASSPVSGSGETQYF.

This clonotype was seen only a few times. The rearrangement joins TRBV27 to TRBJ1-6; D not certain. This CDR3 contains 16 residues. V lost 3 bases and J 2 bases, leaving 11 bases between the germline ends. Per germline, CDR1 MNHEY and CDR2 SMNVEV (reference sequence). CDR3 sequence (DNA): TGTGCCAGCAGTTTGGTACCAGTCCCCTATAATTCACCCCTCCACTTT. Protein: CASSLVPVPYNSPLHF.

This clonotype appeared a few times. This chain joins TRBV27 and TRBJ2-3; TRBD1 matches 11 bases. The ends lost 2 bases at V and 1 base at J; junction bases unmatched: 5. This CDR3 is 17 amino acids long. Germline assignment: CDR1 MNHEY and CDR2 SMNVEV (reference sequence). The CDR3 is CASSLKRGQGGTDTQYF. The CDR3 coding sequence is TGTGCCAGCAGTTTAAAACGGGGACAGGGGGGCACAGATACGCAGTATTTT.

This clonotype was detected a few times. The CDR3 DNA follows: TGTGCCAGCAGCTTAGGGACAGGGACCCTTTCTAGGGGCTACACCTTC. This encodes CASSLGTGTLSRGYTF. The chain uses TRBV11-2 and TRBJ1-2; 8 bases map to TRBD1. Germline V CDR1 and CDR2: SGHAT, FQNNGV. CDR3 length equals 16 residues. Germline trimming cut 1 base from V and 8 bases from J; bases unmatched to any gene: 12. Combining the CDR3 with reference TRBV11-2 and TRBJ1-2 gives the whole variable domain EAGVAQSPRYKIIEKRQSVAFWCNPISGHATLYWYQQILGQGPKLLIQFQNNGVVDDSQLPKDRFSAERLKGVDSTLKIQPAKLEDSAVYLCASSLGTGTLSRGYTFGSGTRLTVV.

Written as DNA, the CDR3 is TGCGCCAGCAGCCAACCGGGACTAGCGGGAACAGATACGCAGTATTTT. Encoded protein: CASSQPGLAGTDTQYF. The genes are TRBV4-1 and TRBJ2-3; 13 bases are shared with TRBD2. Trimming removed 2 bases from V and 3 bases from J; junction bases left unmatched: 2. Germline assignment: CDR1 MGHRA and CDR2 YSYEKL. CDR3 length: 16 amino acids.

This chain links TRBV7-2 with TRBJ2-1; the match to TRBD2 covers 8 bases. This CDR3 is 15 amino acids long. V was clipped by 3 bases and J by 4 bases; unmatched bases: 5. Germline CDR1 SGHTA, CDR2 FQGNSA. This CDR3 is CASSFRSGAYNEQFF. CDR3 nucleotides: TGTGCCAGCAGCTTTCGTAGCGGGGCATACAATGAGCAGTTCTTC.

This clonotype has more than one count but fewer than ten. CDR3 loop: CASSFQGAKEKLFF. Here the CDR3 DNA reads TGTGCCAGCAGCTTCCAGGGGGCAAAGGAAAAACTGTTTTTT. The chain combines TRBV7-2 with TRBJ1-4, with 8 bases lining up with TRBD1. V lost 3 bases, J lost 8 bases, and 5 bases stayed unmatched. CDR1 and CDR2 from the germline V gene are SGHTA and FQGNSA. This CDR3 has 14 amino acids. Full variable domain (outside the CDR3, taken from reference TRBV7-2 and TRBJ1-4): GAGVSQSPSNKVTEKGKDVELRCDPISGHTALYWYRQSLGQGLEFLIYFQGNSAPDKSGLPSDRFSAERTGGSVSTLTIQRTQQEDSAVYLCASSFQGAKEKLFFGSGTQLSVL.

In this sample, this clonotype turned up a few times. The chain joins TRBV10-3 to TRBJ2-1, with 9 bases identical to TRBD1. Germline lookup yields CDR1 ENHRY and CDR2 SYGVKD. The CDR3 runs to 14 residues. With 6 bases clipped from V and 3 bases from J, the junction kept 3 bases outside the gene matches. CDR3 protein: CAISLGQGYNEQFF. CDR3 nucleotide sequence: TGTGCCATCAGCCTGGGACAGGGCTACAATGAGCAGTTCTTC.

The CDR3 DNA reads TGCAGTGCTAGCCACCGGTTGAACACTGAAGCTTTCTTT. This sequence encodes CSASHRLNTEAFF. The chain links TRBV20-1 to TRBJ1-1; D unclear. Per the germline V gene, CDR1 is DFQATT and CDR2 is SNEGSKA (reference sequence). The CDR3 extends over 13 amino acids. V dropped 3 bases and J dropped 0 bases, with 8 bases sitting between them.

This clonotype has only a few counts. CDR3 nucleotides: TGTGCCACCGGAGCGGGCACAGATACGCAGTATTTT. This gives the protein CATGAGTDTQYF. The chain is built from TRBV24-1 and TRBJ2-3; D is possibly TRBD2 (5 bases). The germline V and J ends were trimmed by 9 bases and 1 base, with 7 bases remaining between them. In germline, CDR1 is KGHDR, CDR2 SFDVKD. CDR3 length: 12 amino acids.

The rearrangement joins TRBV6-6 to TRBJ2-3; D ambiguous. Germline CDR1 and CDR2: MNHNY and SVGAGI (reference sequence). V dropped 6 bases and J dropped 4 bases, with 20 bases sitting between them. The CDR3 covers 16 residues. The CDR3 protein is CASSLGVLLVPDTQYF. The CDR3 DNA sequence: TGTGCCAGCAGCCTAGGAGTTCTCTTAGTCCCAGATACGCAGTATTTT.

This clonotype has only one observation. Sequence at one end of the junction differs from germline and may be a read error. The CDR3 loop is CASSLPFDRGLRNIEAFF. The CDR3 DNA follows: TGTGCCAGCAGTTTACCGTTCGACAGGGGGCTCAGGAACATTGAAGCTTTCTTT. The chain employs TRBV27 and TRBJ1-1; 10 positions match TRBD1. There are 18 residues in the CDR3. Germline V CDR1 and CDR2: MNHEY, SMNVEV (reference sequence).

This clonotype came up once. The rearrangement links TRBV4-2 to TRBJ2-1; no reliable D call. Germline-derived CDR1 and CDR2 are LGHNA and YNFKEQ. The V end lost 0 bases, the J end lost 10 bases, and 16 bases lay between the germline ends. CDR3 length: 15 amino acids. For the CDR3, the DNA is TGTGCCAGCAGCCAAGATGGAGCAAACCCCTACGAGCAGTTCTTC. Translated, it gives CASSQDGANPYEQFF.

The CDR3 region has the DNA TGTGCCAGCAGCTGGACAGGGCCAAACTATGGCTACACCTTC. As protein: CASSWTGPNYGYTF. V and J are TRBV7-9 and TRBJ1-2; 8 bases are a match to TRBD1. Germline V gene data show CDR1 as SEHNR and CDR2 as FQNEAQ (reference sequence). V trimming: 4 bases; J trimming: 2 bases; junction bases outside the gene matches: 3. The CDR3 loop spans 14 amino acids.

This clonotype showed up just a few times. The genes are TRBV20-1 and TRBJ1-1, with 8 bases identical to TRBD1. The CDR3 sequence is 13 residues long. Germline V lookup: CDR1 DFQATT, CDR2 SNEGSKA (reference sequence). This CDR3 is CSPPQGAGTEAFF. CDR3 sequence (DNA): TGCAGCCCCCCGCAGGGGGCGGGCACTGAAGCTTTCTTT.

This clonotype was seen a few times. The chain recombines TRBV20-1 with TRBJ2-1, with a tentative D call TRBD2 (6 bases). Trimming left V 0 bases short and J 4 bases short, with 13 bases between. The V gene's germline CDR1 is DFQATT and CDR2 SNEGSKA (reference sequence). CDR3 size: 15 residues. The CDR3 loop reads CSARDRNSGYNEQFF. The CDR3 bases are TGCAGTGCTAGAGATCGGAATAGCGGATACAATGAGCAGTTCTTC.

This chain joins TRBV5-6 and TRBJ2-1; the match to TRBD1 covers 7 bases. The CDR3 spans 17 residues. Germline values: CDR1 SGHDT, CDR2 YYEEEE. Germline trimming cut 5 bases from V and 4 bases from J; bases unmatched to any gene: 15. CDR3 protein: CASSQFEPGQSYNEQFF. The CDR3 region has the DNA TGTGCCAGCAGTCAGTTTGAGCCGGGACAGTCTTACAATGAGCAGTTCTTC.

This clonotype was observed a few times. J is TRBJ2-1 and V is TRBV4-1; tentative D call: TRBD2 (6 bases). V lost 8 bases and J lost 4, with 18 bases in between. Germline CDR1 and CDR2: MGHRA and YSYEKL. This CDR3 contains 15 residues. The CDR3 bases are TGCGCCAGCTCCGGGACTCTCGGATTATACAATGAGCAGTTCTTC. Its translation is CASSGTLGLYNEQFF.

This clonotype was found a few times. The chain links TRBV7-2 to TRBJ2-3; D not certain. V lost 5 bases and J 2 bases, leaving 14 bases between the germline ends. CDR1 is SGHTA, CDR2 FQGNSA, per germline. The CDR3 covers 15 residues. In DNA, the CDR3 is TGTGCCAGCAGCAACCGTAGATCAGCCACAGATACGCAGTATTTT. This translates into CASSNRRSATDTQYF.

This clonotype was recorded a few times. The V call is TRBV15, the J call TRBJ1-5, with 7 bases that match TRBD1. Germline-derived CDR1 and CDR2 are LNHNV and YYDKDF (reference sequence). The V gene end was trimmed by 0 bases and the J gene end by 14 bases; junction bases not matched to a gene: 4. The CDR3 runs 12 residues. This chain's CDR3 is CATSRDIGGKHF. CDR3 nucleotide sequence: TGTGCCACCAGCAGAGATATAGGGGGCAAGCATTTT.

The rearrangement uses TRBV11-2 and TRBJ1-5; 7 bases fit TRBD1. Germline values: CDR1 SGHAT, CDR2 FQNNGV. The CDR3 covers 16 residues. V trimming: 5 bases; J trimming: 3 bases; junction bases outside the gene matches: 10. The CDR3 is CASSDLRGEANQPQHF. The DNA for the CDR3 is TGTGCCAGCAGCGACCTCAGGGGGGAAGCCAATCAGCCCCAGCATTTT.

The chain has TRBV28 and TRBJ2-7; the match to TRBD1 covers 7 bases. Germline CDR1 MDHEN, CDR2 SYDVKM. This CDR3 contains 12 residues. Unmatched junction bases numbered 7, after V lost 5 bases and J lost 9 bases. The CDR3 loop is CASSLTGDGQYF. The CDR3 nucleotides read TGTGCCAGCAGTCTAACAGGGGATGGGCAGTACTTC.